Given below is one TCR beta chain in context. Its antigen remains unidentified. In the PCR, 60 Vbeta and 13 Jbeta primers were used. Repertoires were generated with immunoSEQ multiplex PCR, while TCRdb's copy carries only in-frame clones and drops some. The sample carries about 170,000 clones, around 76% recorded once. The data are from a study of cytomegalovirus exposure and HLA in healthy donors. Each donor was nominally healthy when sampled (though unrecorded immune exposures were likely). The germline gives CDR1 LNHNV, CDR2 YYDKDF (reference sequence). CDR3 length: 14 residues. Deletions cut 1 base from V and 3 bases from J, with 10 bases between. Findings and limits, study-wide: In vitro, a few CMV-associated chains proved specific for CMV antigens. It was only CMV serostatus that was available as immune exposure information. A reported reduction in N-insertions relative to the roughly 670-donor mean was seen in an Asian-associated ancestry cluster in a later analysis.

This chain connects TRBV15 to TRBJ2-7; tentative D call: TRBD2 (5 bases). The sequenced sample consisted of PBMCs. The clonotype was recovered from a man in his forties in good health and CMV-seropositive. The CDR3 spells CATSRVTSNYEQYF. The CDR3 nucleotides are TGTGCCACCAGCAGAGTAACTAGTAACTACGAGCAGTACTTC.